The 31 T cell receptor beta chains presented below share a single source sample, sequenced in a study of post-analysis software for immune sequencing data. General study findings and limits: Patients showed TRBV5-6, TRBV5-1 and TRBV20-1 among a few TRBV segments more frequent than in controls.

These receptors have no identified antigens. Prepared libraries of TCR beta cDNA carried unique molecular identifiers. MiXCR was run by TCRdb on the PCR reads, yielding one entry per CDR3 protein. The sample carries some 800,000 distinct CDR3 sequences, about half recorded once. The specimen was blood. These receptors all come from a girl aged 5-17 years with multiple sclerosis.

The J gene is TRBJ1-2, the V gene TRBV7-9; D not resolved. There are 12 residues in the CDR3. Deletions cut 4 bases from V and 10 bases from J, with 13 bases between. CDR1 and CDR2 from the germline V gene are SEHNR and FQNEAQ (reference sequence). The CDR3 spells CASSSLVLAYTF. The CDR3 region has the DNA TGTGCCAGCAGCTCCCTCGTTTTGGCCTACACCTTC.

The gene calls are TRBV4-3 and TRBJ2-3; 7 positions agree with TRBD1. V dropped 1 base and J dropped 11; count of bases not matched to a gene: 12. The CDR3 is 15 residues long. Germline CDR1 reads LGHNA; CDR2 reads YSLEER. CDR3 residues: CASSQGVGGSYEQYF. The CDR3 DNA follows: TGCGCCAGCAGCCAAGGGGTAGGGGGCTCCTACGAGCAGTATTTT.

This clonotype was observed a handful of times. The V call is TRBV7-8, the J call TRBJ2-7, with D perhaps matching TRBD1 or TRBD2 (6 bases each). V was clipped by 8 bases and J by 4 bases, with 36 bases between them. The CDR3 is 20 residues long. CDR1 and CDR2 from the germline V gene are SGHVS and FQNEAQ. CDR3 nucleotide sequence: TGTGCCAGCCGGGGTTTTCTGGACAGCCATGACCACGGAGGGGTTTACGAGCAGTACTTC. This translates into CASRGFLDSHDHGGVYEQYF.

The chain recombines TRBV7-6 with TRBJ2-1; 8 nucleotides align to TRBD2. This CDR3 has 16 amino acids. The V and J ends lost 0 bases and 7 bases, in that order; junction bases with no gene match: 8. Germline CDR1 SGHVS, CDR2 FNYEAQ. CDR3 in amino acids: CASSLASGTIWNEQFF. As DNA, the CDR3 is TGTGCCAGCAGCTTAGCTAGCGGGACTATCTGGAATGAGCAGTTCTTC.

V and J are TRBV5-1 and TRBJ1-6; D is perhaps TRBD1 (5 bases). CDR1 SGHRS and CDR2 YFSETQ come from the germline V gene. V lost 4 bases and J lost 9, with 17 bases in between. This CDR3 is 15 amino acids long. The CDR3 DNA sequence: TGCGCCAGCAGCCTGGAGCCAGGCGGGGGTTCACCCCTCCACTTT. Translated, it gives CASSLEPGGGSPLHF.

This clonotype was detected only a few times. The rearrangement uses TRBV24-1 and TRBJ1-1, with D uncertain. The V gene's germline CDR1 is KGHDR and CDR2 SFDVKD. Trimming stripped 5 bases from V and 5 bases from J, with 11 bases between. The CDR3 is made up of 13 amino acids. In DNA form, the CDR3 reads TGTGCCACCAGTGGAAGTGTTGGGACTGAAGCTTTCTTT. It yields the protein CATSGSVGTEAFF.

This clonotype was detected a few times. The V and J genes are TRBV7-8 and TRBJ1-5, with TRBD1 matching over 8 bases. This CDR3 is 15 amino acids long. Unmatched junction bases numbered 4, after V lost 3 bases and J lost 3 bases. CDR1 SGHVS and CDR2 FQNEAQ come from the germline V gene. DNA for the CDR3: TGTGCCAGCAGCTTGGGACAGGCCAACAATCAGCCCCAGCATTTT. Translated: CASSLGQANNQPQHF.

This rearrangement joins TRBV13 to TRBJ2-7, with 12 bases lining up with TRBD1. The CDR3 is 14 amino acids. Germline V gives CDR1 PRHDT, CDR2 FYEKMQ (reference sequence). J gave up 7 bases and V 4 bases, and 5 bases lay outside the gene matches. The CDR3 nucleotides are TGTGCCAGCAGCTGGGGGACAGGGGGCGATGAGCAGTACTTC. It codes for CASSWGTGGDEQYF.

This clonotype was observed a handful of times. The chain combines TRBV20-1 with TRBJ2-3; the D is unclear. Trimming left V 0 bases short and J 3 bases short, with 10 bases between. Per germline, CDR1 DFQATT and CDR2 SNEGSKA (reference sequence). The CDR3 totals 14 residues. The CDR3 region is CSARETGPTDTQYF. The DNA for the CDR3 is TGCAGTGCTAGAGAAACCGGACCGACAGATACGCAGTATTTT.

This chain joins TRBV27 and TRBJ2-7; D is uncertain. Trimming cost V 2 bases and J 0 bases, with 11 bases left between them. The germline V gene encodes CDR1 MNHEY and CDR2 SMNVEV (reference sequence). This CDR3 contains 15 residues. The CDR3 loop reads CASSLLAQSSYEQYF. CDR3 in DNA: TGTGCCAGCAGTTTACTTGCGCAGAGCTCCTACGAGCAGTACTTC.

V is TRBV12-3 or TRBV12-4 and J is TRBJ2-2; 10 bases map to TRBD1. V dropped 7 bases and J dropped 4; count of bases not matched to a gene: 9. The CDR3 is 16 residues long. The DNA for the CDR3 is TGTGCCAGCACCCGATTAGGACAGGGGGGCACCGGGGAGCTGTTTTTT. Translation gives CASTRLGQGGTGELFF.

This clonotype was seen once. The V call is TRBV7-9, the J call TRBJ1-1, with D possibly being TRBD1 (6 bases). Germline V gene data show CDR1 as SEHNR and CDR2 as FQNEAQ (reference sequence). CDR3 length: 14 residues. Trimming pared 5 bases from V and 7 bases from J, leaving 17 bases between. The CDR3, as DNA: TGTGCCAGCAGCCCGACGGCCGGAGGGGGTGAAGCTTTCTTT. Translating gives CASSPTAGGGEAFF.

The chain employs TRBV5-5 and TRBJ1-1; no clear D. Between the trimmed V and J ends, which lost 3 bases and 4 bases, there was a span of 16 bases. Germline assignment: CDR1 SGHKS and CDR2 YYEKEE (reference sequence). CDR3 size: 15 residues. CDR3 loop: CASSWEILKGTEAFF. DNA for the CDR3: TGTGCCAGCAGCTGGGAAATACTGAAGGGCACTGAAGCTTTCTTT.

V usage is TRBV6-5 and J usage is TRBJ1-2; D unresolved. This CDR3 spans 15 amino acids. Germline CDR1 is MNHEY and CDR2 is SVGAGI. Deletions cut 2 bases from V and 0 bases from J, with 10 bases between. The CDR3 is CASSYGQASNYGYTF. The CDR3 nucleotides read TGTGCCAGCAGTTACGGCCAGGCCTCTAACTATGGCTACACCTTC.

The chain has TRBV29-1 and TRBJ2-1; unclear D gene. CDR1 SQVTM and CDR2 ANQGSEA come from the germline V gene. The germline V and J ends were trimmed by 6 bases and 4 bases, with 13 bases remaining between them. This CDR3 comprises 13 residues. The CDR3 nucleotides are TGCAGCGTAGGTCTAGGCGGTTACAATGAGCAGTTCTTC. Its protein is CSVGLGGYNEQFF.

Comments on this clonotype: No conserved phenylalanine or tryptophan ends this CDR3, so it is likely a read error. This sequence joins TRBV12-3 or TRBV12-4 and TRBJ2-5; D remains unclear. The germline V and J ends were trimmed by 6 bases and 5 bases, with 10 bases remaining between them. There are 12 residues in the CDR3. In nucleotides, the CDR3 is TGTGCCAGCAGCGACACCTGGGAGACCCAGTACTGC. This sequence encodes CASSDTWETQYC.

This clonotype was counted only a few times. The gene calls are TRBV7-9 and TRBJ2-5, with D possibly TRBD1 on 5 matching bases. The CDR3 length is 15 residues. Between the trimmed V and J ends, which lost 2 bases and 4 bases, there was a span of 14 bases. Germline CDR1 and CDR2: SEHNR and FQNEAQ (reference sequence). CDR3 in amino acids: CASSLNRSARETQYF. CDR3 coding DNA: TGTGCCAGCAGCTTAAACAGGAGCGCCAGAGAGACCCAGTACTTC. Together with reference TRBV7-9 and TRBJ2-5, the CDR3 gives the full variable domain: DTGVSQNPRHKITKRGQNVTFRCDPISEHNRLYWYRQTLGQGPEFLTYFQNEAQLEKSRLLSDRFSAERPKGSFSTLEIQRTEQGDSAMYLCASSLNRSARETQYFGPGTRLLVL.

The V call is TRBV6-2 or TRBV6-3, the J call TRBJ2-5, with 9 bases lining up with TRBD1. Losses at the gene ends were 2 bases for V and 3 bases for J; bases not matched to a gene: 13. The CDR3 is 18 residues long. CDR1 MNHEY and CDR2 SVGEGT come from the germline V gene. In DNA form, the CDR3 reads TGTGCCAGCAGTTACCCGCCCGACGGGACAGGGAGAAAAGAGACCCAGTACTTC. Amino acids: CASSYPPDGTGRKETQYF.

This chain joins TRBV6-1 and TRBJ2-7, with TRBD1 matching over 8 bases. The DNA end lines up better with TRBJ2-5; the J call may be wrong. The CDR3 has 14 residues. Germline CDR1 reads MNHNS; CDR2 reads SASEGT. CDR3 sequence reads: CASRDQGARKTQYF. Written as DNA, the CDR3 is TGTGCCAGCAGGGACCAGGGGGCGCGAAAGACCCAGTACTTC.

The V call is TRBV2, the J call TRBJ2-3, with unresolved D. V was pared by 4 bases and J by 0 bases, with 14 bases between. Germline V CDR1 and CDR2: SNHLY, FYNNEI. The CDR3 consists of 16 residues. As DNA, the CDR3 is TGTGCCAGCAGTGGTATCAAGGGCGGAAGCACAGATACGCAGTATTTT. Protein: CASSGIKGGSTDTQYF.

This chain uses TRBV20-1 with TRBJ2-7; D unclear. The V and J ends lost 2 bases and 2 bases respectively, with 13 bases between them. The CDR3 sequence is 14 residues long. In germline, CDR1 is DFQATT, CDR2 SNEGSKA (reference sequence). This CDR3 reads CSARKSRAPYEQYF. The CDR3 nucleotides read TGCAGTGCTAGAAAGTCTCGAGCACCCTACGAGCAGTACTTC.

This clonotype was recorded a few times. The V and J genes are TRBV7-9 and TRBJ2-7; D might be TRBD1 (6 bases). The CDR3 contains 16 residues. V gave up 4 bases and J gave up 2 bases, with 18 bases separating them. The germline CDR1 and CDR2 sequences are SEHNR and FQNEAQ (reference sequence). CDR3 protein: CASSSWSGTTTYEQYF. In DNA, the CDR3 is TGTGCCAGCAGCTCTTGGTCCGGGACAACCACCTACGAGCAGTACTTC.

The chain uses TRBV20-1 and TRBJ2-7; D uncertain. This CDR3 has 14 amino acids. Germline V gives CDR1 DFQATT, CDR2 SNEGSKA (reference sequence). V dropped 3 bases and J dropped 2 bases, with 14 bases sitting between them. CDR3 DNA: TGCAGTGCTAGTGTGGCAGGTCTACCCTACGAGCAGTACTTC. It codes for CSASVAGLPYEQYF.

This clonotype was detected many times. J is TRBJ1-2 and V is TRBV5-1; D is undetermined. V gave up 0 bases and J gave up 5 bases, with 8 bases separating them. Germline V gene lookup returns CDR1 SGHRS and CDR2 YFSETQ. The CDR3 is 13 amino acids. The CDR3 DNA follows: TGCGCCAGCAGCTTGGCTCCAGCTTATGGCTACACCTTC. It encodes CASSLAPAYGYTF.

The gene calls are TRBV3-1 and TRBJ2-5; D is possibly TRBD1 (5 bases). The J call is uncertain, as TRBJ2-1 better fits the DNA end. Germline-derived CDR1 and CDR2 are LGHDT and YNNKEL (reference sequence). The CDR3 covers 15 residues. The CDR3 reads CASSQAGRVQETQFF. CDR3 coding DNA: TGTGCCAGCAGCCAAGCGGGCAGGGTTCAAGAGACCCAGTTCTTC.

This clonotype has just one count. V and J are TRBV12-3 or TRBV12-4 and TRBJ2-2; 8 bases are a match to TRBD2. V lost 3 bases, J lost 7 bases, and 7 bases stayed unmatched. This CDR3 has 15 amino acids. The CDR3: CASSFGTRGVGELFF. The CDR3 nucleotides read TGTGCCAGCAGTTTTGGGACTAGAGGGGTCGGGGAGCTGTTTTTT.

The sample holds a few counts of this clonotype. V and J are TRBV7-2 and TRBJ2-1; tentatively, D is TRBD2 (7 bases). Looked up from germline, CDR1 is SGHTA and CDR2 is FQGNSA. CDR3 length: 17 residues. Trimming took off 3 bases at V and 1 base at J, with 16 bases between the two ends. CDR3 in DNA: TGTGCCAGCAGCTTGGGGGCTAGCGGTCTTTCCTACAATGAGCAGTTCTTC. Its translation: CASSLGASGLSYNEQFF. Combining the CDR3 with reference TRBV7-2 and TRBJ2-1 gives the whole variable domain GAGVSQSPSNKVTEKGKDVELRCDPISGHTALYWYRQSLGQGLEFLIYFQGNSAPDKSGLPSDRFSAERTGGSVSTLTIQRTQQEDSAVYLCASSLGASGLSYNEQFFGPGTRLTVL.

In its sample, this clonotype was seen a few times. This chain uses TRBV7-9 with TRBJ1-2, with D hard to call. Trimming removed 4 bases from V and 2 bases from J, with 5 bases in between. This CDR3 is built from 12 residues. Germline loops: CDR1 SEHNR, CDR2 FQNEAQ (reference sequence). The CDR3 DNA sequence: TGTGCCAGCAGCTCAATAAACTATGGCTACACCTTC. The encoded protein is CASSSINYGYTF. The full variable domain, completed using reference TRBV7-9 and TRBJ1-2, is DTGVSQNPRHKITKRGQNVTFRCDPISEHNRLYWYRQTLGQGPEFLTYFQNEAQLEKSRLLSDRFSAERPKGSFSTLEIQRTEQGDSAMYLCASSSINYGYTFGSGTRLTVV.

The rearrangement uses TRBV2 and TRBJ2-3; D may be TRBD1 (6 bases). The CDR3 sequence is 12 residues long. In germline, CDR1 is SNHLY, CDR2 FYNNEI. V lost 2 bases and J lost 14, with 14 bases in between. In DNA form, the CDR3 reads TGTGCCAGCAGTGAACAGGGGATCGATAGGTATTTT. Its protein is CASSEQGIDRYF.

This clonotype was seen a handful of times. Here the CDR3 DNA reads TGTGCCAGCAGCTTAGCCGGCGGGGACGAGCCCCAGCATTTT. This sequence encodes CASSLAGGDEPQHF. This chain uses TRBV7-6 with TRBJ1-5; TRBD1 might be the D (5 bases). The CDR3 length is 14 residues. The V end lost 0 bases, the J end lost 8 bases, and 11 bases lay between the germline ends. CDR1 SGHVS and CDR2 FNYEAQ come from the germline V gene.

This chain links TRBV20-1 with TRBJ2-7; TRBD2 matches 12 bases. Unmatched junction bases numbered 7, after V lost 0 bases and J lost 4 bases. This CDR3 region has 16 residues. Germline CDR1 is DFQATT and CDR2 is SNEGSKA (reference sequence). The CDR3 spells CSARDPSGRAKYEQYF. In DNA, the CDR3 is TGCAGTGCTAGAGATCCTAGCGGGAGGGCCAAGTACGAGCAGTACTTC.